The source of this TCR beta chain is a study of cytomegalovirus exposure and HLA in healthy donors. General observations from the study: The listing of roughly 160 TCR beta chains classed them as cytomegalovirus-associated. Most TCR sequences were rare, but some public TCRs occurred in many donors. The authors assumed roughly uniform sequencing depth across donors for presence/absence analyses.

Both 60 Vbeta primers and 13 Jbeta primers went into the PCR. Per the original methods: In a later analysis, the count reached 76 million or so unique TCR beta chains, with 9 million to 11 million shared. The method was immunoSEQ multiplex PCR; TCRdb's version includes in-frame clones alone and lacks a portion of them. That table supplies the V and J calls and clone size; D and trimming were determined from the DNA. The table records fewer than 200,000 clones, 81% of them present only once. A single count supports this clone. What it recognizes is unknown. V was clipped by 4 bases and J by 6 bases, with 12 bases between them. This CDR3 has 12 amino acids. CDR1 SQVTM and CDR2 ANQGSEA come from the germline V gene.

This TCR was sampled from a woman under 30 in good health and CMV-seropositive. The chain uses TRBV29-1 and TRBJ1-2; maybe TRBD1 (5 bases). Sequencing was carried out using PBMCs. The CDR3 DNA follows: TGCAGCGTTGGCAGGGCCCCTGATGGCTACACCTTC. Protein product: CSVGRAPDGYTF.